A selection of T cell receptor beta chains follows, all from one sample in a study of shared clonotypes between healthy human individuals. TCRdb keeps only in-frame clones here, not all; method: immunoSEQ multiplex PCR. The sample holds just over 2,000,000 clones, about 95% seen once. The sequenced material came from naive CD8+ T cells sorted from blood. These receptor sequences come from a man younger than 35 in good health. Each CDR3 is given with its conserved first and last residue. Each record gives: J gene, V gene, clone size, D gene, CDR3 protein, CDR3 DNA. A D gene is named only where the DNA matches it firmly. Clone size is given for some rows only: seen once, a few or many times, or a class if the clone is expanded.

TRBJ2-3	TRBV5-1	-	-	CASRNGGGEDTQYF	TGCGCCAGCAGGAACGGGGGCGGGGAAGATACGCAGTATTTT
TRBJ2-7	TRBV7-2	-	TRBD2	CASSNTGLAGGEQYF	TGTGCCAGCAGCAATACGGGACTAGCGGGGGGCGAGCAGTACTTC
TRBJ2-3	TRBV7-3	-	-	CASSLAGSDTQYF	TGTGCCAGCAGCTTAGCGGGGTCAGATACGCAGTATTTT
TRBJ2-3	TRBV19	-	TRBD2	CASSRTGGIVDTQYF	TGTGCCAGTAGTAGGACGGGAGGAATCGTGGATACGCAGTATTTT
TRBJ2-2	TRBV4-3	-	TRBD1	CASSTGTGGAPGELFF	TGCGCCAGCAGCACAGGGACAGGAGGGGCACCCGGGGAGCTGTTTTTT
TRBJ2-7	TRBV9	-	-	CASSVGQGEQYF	TGTGCCAGCAGCGTAGGGCAGGGCGAGCAGTACTTC
TRBJ2-1	TRBV5-1	-	-	CASSSQPGTAPPNEQFF	TGCGCCAGCAGTTCCCAACCTGGGACTGCCCCTCCCAATGAGCAGTTCTTC
TRBJ2-7	TRBV28	-	-	CASRLGWEQYF	TGTGCCAGCAGATTAGGTTGGGAGCAGTACTTC
TRBJ2-5	TRBV5-6	-	TRBD1	CASSFGTGVETQYF	TGTGCCAGCAGCTTCGGGACAGGGGTTGAGACCCAGTACTTC
TRBJ2-5	TRBV27	-	TRBD2	CASSSGLVQETQYF	TGTGCCAGCAGTTCGGGACTAGTCCAAGAGACCCAGTACTTC
TRBJ2-6	TRBV7-6	-	-	CASSLDVRGNGANVLTF	TGTGCCAGCAGCTTAGACGTGCGGGGAAATGGGGCCAACGTCCTGACTTTC
TRBJ2-7	TRBV5-1	once	TRBD1	CASSLRQGLVNEQYF	TGCGCCAGCAGCTTGCGACAGGGGTTGGTGAACGAGCAGTACTTC
TRBJ2-1	TRBV19	-	TRBD2	CASSPSGSYEQFF	TGTGCCAGTAGCCCTAGCGGGAGTTATGAGCAGTTCTTC
TRBJ1-1	TRBV30	once	-	CAWRLDLGTEAFF	TGTGCCTGGAGATTGGACCTAGGCACTGAAGCTTTCTTT
TRBJ2-1	TRBV20-1	-	-	CSASGQGEQFF	TGCAGTGCTAGCGGGCAAGGTGAGCAGTTCTTC
TRBJ2-1	TRBV11-1	-	TRBD2	CASSWTSGVSSYNEQFF	TGTGCCAGCAGCTGGACTAGCGGGGTAAGCTCCTACAATGAGCAGTTCTTC
TRBJ1-1	TRBV28	-	TRBD1	CASSSGQGVNTEAFF	TGTGCCAGCAGTTCGGGACAGGGGGTGAACACTGAAGCTTTCTTT
TRBJ1-3	TRBV5-1	-	-	CASSLALGNTIYF	TGCGCCAGCAGCTTGGCCTTAGGAAACACCATATATTTT
TRBJ1-2	TRBV9	-	TRBD1	CASSAAPGQGYTF	TGTGCCAGCAGCGCCGCGCCGGGACAGGGCTACACCTTC
TRBJ2-7	TRBV19	-	-	CASSWGGLYEQYF	TGTGCCAGTAGTTGGGGTGGACTCTACGAGCAGTACTTC
TRBJ2-7	TRBV7-9	-	-	CASRPRTEIYEQYF	TGTGCCAGCAGGCCTAGGACAGAGATCTACGAGCAGTACTTC
TRBJ2-5	TRBV7-9	-	-	CASSPGTFSQETQYF	TGTGCCAGCAGCCCTGGGACCTTCTCACAAGAGACCCAGTACTTC
TRBJ2-5	TRBV6-6	-	-	CASTVLGRETQYF	TGTGCCAGCACAGTTCTAGGAAGGGAGACCCAGTACTTC
TRBJ1-5	TRBV18	-	-	CASSLLGRPQHF	TGTGCCAGCTCACTCTTGGGCCGGCCCCAGCATTTT
TRBJ2-7	TRBV6-4	-	-	CATLRDSDPYEQYF	TGTGCCACCCTGCGGGACTCTGACCCCTACGAGCAGTACTTC
TRBJ2-2	TRBV10-1	-	-	CASRDGELFF	TGCGCCAGCAGAGACGGGGAGCTGTTTTTT
TRBJ2-7	TRBV28	-	-	CASSPVMGKSPYEQYF	TGTGCCAGCAGTCCCGTAATGGGGAAGTCCCCCTACGAGCAGTACTTC
TRBJ1-2	TRBV7-9	-	TRBD1	CASSFGEQRTGKGGYTF	TGTGCCAGCAGCTTTGGGGAACAAAGGACAGGGAAGGGTGGCTACACCTTC
TRBJ2-5	TRBV4-1	-	TRBD2	CASSQGREGRETQYF	TGCGCCAGCAGCCAGGGGCGGGAGGGCCGGGAGACCCAGTACTTC
TRBJ2-3	TRBV4-2	-	TRBD2	CASSQGAGGDTQYF	TGTGCCAGCAGCCAAGGGGCGGGGGGAGATACGCAGTATTTT
TRBJ2-1	TRBV7-8	-	-	CASSGTGDFNEQFF	TGTGCCAGCAGCGGGACGGGTGACTTCAATGAGCAGTTCTTC
TRBJ1-2	TRBV9	-	-	CASSVLQDNTNYGYTF	TGTGCCAGCAGCGTTCTCCAGGACAACACTAACTATGGCTACACCTTC
TRBJ1-1	TRBV6-5	-	-	CASSYAGMNTEAFF	TGTGCCAGCAGTTACGCGGGTATGAACACTGAAGCTTTCTTT
TRBJ2-2	TRBV27	-	TRBD2	CASSYRWTSGINTGELFF	TGTGCCAGCAGTTATAGATGGACTAGCGGGATAAACACCGGGGAGCTGTTTTTT
TRBJ2-5	TRBV6-5	-	TRBD1	CASSPATGKFETQYF	TGTGCCAGCAGCCCCGCGACAGGGAAGTTCGAGACCCAGTACTTC
TRBJ1-4	TRBV4-3	-	-	CASSQAQTLGEKLFF	TGCGCCAGCAGCCAAGCACAAACACTAGGTGAAAAACTGTTTTTT
TRBJ1-1	TRBV7-9	-	-	CASSLGGSTEAFF	TGTGCCAGCAGCTTAGGGGGGTCCACTGAAGCTTTCTTT
TRBJ2-7	TRBV11-2	-	TRBD1	CASSPDRTPHYEQYF	TGTGCCAGCAGCCCGGACAGGACACCCCACTACGAGCAGTACTTC
TRBJ1-1	TRBV28	-	-	CASSLLGEGDTEAFF	TGTGCCAGCAGTTTATTGGGGGAGGGGGACACTGAAGCTTTCTTT
TRBJ2-1	TRBV27	-	TRBD2	CASSLAGAGSYNEQFF	TGTGCCAGCAGTTTAGCGGGAGCCGGTTCCTACAATGAGCAGTTCTTC
TRBJ1-1	TRBV6-5	-	-	CASSYSEATGREAFF	TGTGCCAGCAGTTACTCAGAGGCAACAGGTCGTGAAGCTTTCTTT
TRBJ2-1	TRBV9	-	TRBD2	CASSVEWGRDNEQFF	TGTGCCAGCAGCGTAGAATGGGGGAGGGACAATGAGCAGTTCTTC
TRBJ2-7	TRBV6-1	-	-	CASSSGYYEQYF	TGTGCCAGCAGTTCAGGGTACTACGAGCAGTACTTC
TRBJ2-7	TRBV5-6	-	-	CASSFAGFDDEQYF	TGTGCCAGCAGCTTTGCAGGGTTCGATGACGAGCAGTACTTC
TRBJ2-4	TRBV5-6	-	-	CASSLELKKAKNIQYF	TGTGCCAGCAGCTTAGAATTGAAGAAAGCCAAAAACATTCAGTACTTC
TRBJ1-6	TRBV9	once	-	CASSVGGSNSPLHF	TGTGCCAGCAGCGTGGGCGGGAGTAATTCACCCCTCCACTTT
TRBJ1-1	TRBV4-3	-	-	CASSGVNTEAFF	TGCGCCAGCAGTGGGGTGAACACTGAAGCTTTCTTT
TRBJ2-1	TRBV7-2	-	TRBD2	CASSLSMSGTYTNEQFF	TGTGCCAGCAGCTTAAGTATGAGCGGGACTTATACCAATGAGCAGTTCTTC
TRBJ1-1	TRBV6-5	once	-	CASGAFSGVATEAFF	TGTGCCAGCGGTGCTTTTAGCGGGGTCGCCACTGAAGCTTTCTTT